This T cell receptor beta chain was sequenced for a study of cytotoxic CD8 clonotypes in ibrutinib-treated CLL. TCRdb keeps only in-frame clones here, not all; method: immunoSEQ multiplex PCR. The sample contains under 200,000 clones, approximately 80% of which appear only once. A note on this clone: Its antigen is unknown.

This CDR3 is 12 amino acids long. Unmatched junction bases numbered 8, after V lost 10 bases and J lost 7 bases. The germline gives CDR1 MNHEY, CDR2 SVGAGI. Study observations and caveats: Pretreatment clonality was elevated relative to age-matched healthy donors and paralleled circulating CD8+ T-cell counts. There were differences in sampling times between sustained-remission and progressing patients.

Sequences were derived from PBMCs, sampled after 24 months of ibrutinib treatment. This TCR came from a human donor with chronic lymphocytic leukemia. The J gene is TRBJ2-7, the V gene TRBV6-5; 9 bases align to TRBD2. The CDR3 here is CATRAGGGEQYF. In DNA form, the CDR3 reads TGTGCCACCAGAGCGGGAGGTGGGGAGCAGTACTTC.